This T cell receptor beta chain is drawn from a study of CD8 T cells in ankylosing spondylitis. This clonotype was detected a few times. Its antigen is as yet unknown. The authors made TCR beta libraries by quantitative 5'-RACE with molecular barcodes. TCRdb re-called the 5' RACE reads through MiXCR, storing one row per CDR3 protein. The sample comprises around 150,000 distinct CDR3 sequences, around 32% of which are singletons, and 5.5% to 7.5% rests with the top ten. With V trimmed by 6 bases and J by 0 bases, 8 bases remained unmatched. This CDR3 is 16 amino acids long. Study-level results: Some of these motif variants have turned up before, in reports on reactive arthritis synovial fluid and blood. One TCR beta motif, made up of 7 or 8 highly homologous variants, appeared characteristic of ankylosing spondylitis blood. Matched ankylosing spondylitis synovial fluid reportedly showed significant enrichment of disease-linked clones.

This sequence originates from a male donor with ankylosing spondylitis. The chain recombines TRBV12-3 or TRBV12-4 with TRBJ1-5; 7 bases agree with TRBD1. Specimen: synovial fluid, either unsorted or a sorted T cell fraction (not recorded which). CDR3 DNA: TGTGCCAGCAGCCCTCCGGGACAGCCTAGCAATCAGCCCCAGCATTTT. This gives the protein CASSPPGQPSNQPQHF.